This TCR beta chain originates from a study of cytotoxic CD8 clonotypes in ibrutinib-treated CLL. Regarding the study as a whole: Sustained-remission and progressing patients' sampling times differed.

This clone showed up just a few times. Its antigen remains unidentified. Deep sequencing aimed at 1 in 200,000 to 1 in 1 million T cells' resolution. The data were produced by immunoSEQ multiplex PCR, yet TCRdb's version contains in-frame clones alone and is incomplete. The repertoire holds over 150,000 clones, with 72% as singletons. The CDR3 runs to 13 residues. CDR1 is MRHNA and CDR2 is SNTAGT in the germline V gene. The V end was cut by 6 bases, the J end by 6 bases, with 12 bases between. The chain is built from TRBV6-4 and TRBJ1-5; D gene unclear. The sequences come from PBMCs, collected after 24 months of ibrutinib treatment. This TCR came from a human donor with chronic lymphocytic leukemia. CDR3: CASSLHPGQPQHF. DNA for the CDR3: TGTGCCAGCAGCTTGCACCCTGGTCAGCCCCAGCATTTT.